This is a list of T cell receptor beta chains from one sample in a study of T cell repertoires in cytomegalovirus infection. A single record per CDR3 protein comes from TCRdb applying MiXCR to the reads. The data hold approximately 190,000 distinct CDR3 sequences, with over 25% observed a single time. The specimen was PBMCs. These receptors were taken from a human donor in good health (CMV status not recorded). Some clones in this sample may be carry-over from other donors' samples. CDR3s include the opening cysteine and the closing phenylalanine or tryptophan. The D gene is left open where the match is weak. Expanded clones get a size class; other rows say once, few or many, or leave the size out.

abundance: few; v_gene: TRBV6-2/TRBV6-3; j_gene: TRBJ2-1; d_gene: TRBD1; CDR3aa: CASKTSRDRFYNEQFF; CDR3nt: TGTGCCAGCAAAACATCCCGGGACAGGTTTTACAATGAGCAGTTCTTC
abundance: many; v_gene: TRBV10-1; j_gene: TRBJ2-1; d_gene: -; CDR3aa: CASSVGTRNEQFF; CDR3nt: TGCGCCAGCAGTGTAGGGACCCGGAATGAGCAGTTCTTC
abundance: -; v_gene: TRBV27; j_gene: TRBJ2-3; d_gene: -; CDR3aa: CASSTGPTTDTQYF; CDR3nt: TGTGCCAGCAGTACGGGTCCAACAACAGATACGCAGTATTTT
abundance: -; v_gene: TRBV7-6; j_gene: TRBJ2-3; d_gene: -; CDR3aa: CASTVSAERDTQYF; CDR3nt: TGTGCCAGCACCGTCAGCGCAGAGAGGGATACGCAGTATTTT
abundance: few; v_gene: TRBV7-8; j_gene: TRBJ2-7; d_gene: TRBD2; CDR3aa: CASSKPGLEEHEQYF; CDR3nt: TGTGCCAGCAGCAAGCCGGGACTAGAAGAACACGAGCAGTACTTC
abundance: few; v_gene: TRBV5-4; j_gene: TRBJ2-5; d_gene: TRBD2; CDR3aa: CASSLRIASGFQETQYF; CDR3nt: TGTGCCAGCAGCTTGAGAATCGCTAGCGGCTTCCAAGAGACCCAGTACTTC
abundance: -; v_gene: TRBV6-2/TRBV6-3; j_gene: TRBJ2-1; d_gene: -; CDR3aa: CASSYSLLGGPDEQFF; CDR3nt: TGTGCCAGCAGTTACTCCCTGTTGGGGGGGCCTGATGAGCAGTTCTTC
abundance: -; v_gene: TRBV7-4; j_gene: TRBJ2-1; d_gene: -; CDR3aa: CASSHPPGGGPSNEQFF; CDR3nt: TGTGCCAGCAGCCACCCTCCCGGCGGGGGCCCTAGCAATGAGCAGTTCTTC
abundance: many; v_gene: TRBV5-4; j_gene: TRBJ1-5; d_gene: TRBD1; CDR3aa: CASSPDRDNQPQHF; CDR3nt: TGTGCCAGCAGCCCCGACAGGGACAATCAGCCCCAGCATTTT
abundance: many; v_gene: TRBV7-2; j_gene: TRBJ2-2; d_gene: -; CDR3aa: CASSLLPQGFANTGELFF; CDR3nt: TGTGCCAGCAGCCTCCTCCCTCAGGGGTTCGCGAACACCGGGGAGCTGTTTTTT
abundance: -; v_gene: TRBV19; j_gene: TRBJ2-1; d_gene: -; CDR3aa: CASSIRGGEYNEQFF; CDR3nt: TGTGCCAGTAGTATCAGGGGAGGGGAATACAATGAGCAGTTCTTC
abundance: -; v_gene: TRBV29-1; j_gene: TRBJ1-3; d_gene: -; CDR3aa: CSVDRDGNGNTIYF; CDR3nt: TGCAGCGTTGACAGGGATGGCAATGGAAACACCATATATTTT
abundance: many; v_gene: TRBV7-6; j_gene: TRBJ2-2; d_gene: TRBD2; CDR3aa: CASSPSGLNTGELFF; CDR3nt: TGTGCCAGCAGCCCTAGCGGGTTGAACACCGGGGAGCTGTTTTTT
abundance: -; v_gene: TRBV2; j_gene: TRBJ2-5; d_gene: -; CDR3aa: CASSEQPRKTQYF; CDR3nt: TGTGCCAGCAGTGAACAGCCTAGAAAGACCCAGTACTTC
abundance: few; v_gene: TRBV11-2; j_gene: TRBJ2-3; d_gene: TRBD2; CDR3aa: CASSFSSGGVADTQYF; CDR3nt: TGTGCCAGCAGCTTCAGTAGCGGGGGAGTGGCAGATACGCAGTATTTT
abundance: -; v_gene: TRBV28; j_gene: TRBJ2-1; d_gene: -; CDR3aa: CASSPPGAGNEQFF; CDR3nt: TGTGCCAGCAGTCCCCCAGGGGCCGGGAATGAGCAGTTCTTC
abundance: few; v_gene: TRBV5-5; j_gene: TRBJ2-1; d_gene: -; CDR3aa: CASSLVGTNSYNEQFF; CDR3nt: TGTGCCAGCAGCTTGGTCGGGACCAACTCCTACAATGAGCAGTTCTTC
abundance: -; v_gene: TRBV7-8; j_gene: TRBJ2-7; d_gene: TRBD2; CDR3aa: CASSLEASGGRISYEQYF; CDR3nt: TGTGCCAGCAGCTTAGAGGCTAGCGGGGGGCGAATCTCCTACGAGCAGTACTTC
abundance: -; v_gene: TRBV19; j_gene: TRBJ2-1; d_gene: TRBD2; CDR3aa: CASSGGSNSYNEQFF; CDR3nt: TGTGCCAGTAGCGGGGGGTCGAACTCCTACAATGAGCAGTTCTTC
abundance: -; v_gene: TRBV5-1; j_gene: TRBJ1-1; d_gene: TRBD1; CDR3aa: CASKRTGSPSMNTEAFF; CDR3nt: TGCGCCAGCAAAAGGACAGGGAGCCCTTCGATGAACACTGAAGCTTTCTTT
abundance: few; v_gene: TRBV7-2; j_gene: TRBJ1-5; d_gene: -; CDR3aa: CASSLRVSYQPQHF; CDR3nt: TGTGCCAGCAGCTTAAGGGTTAGTTATCAGCCCCAGCATTTT
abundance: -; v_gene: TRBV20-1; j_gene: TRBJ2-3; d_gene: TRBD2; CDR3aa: CSASTSGVADTQYF; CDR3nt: TGCAGTGCTAGTACTAGCGGGGTCGCAGATACGCAGTATTTT
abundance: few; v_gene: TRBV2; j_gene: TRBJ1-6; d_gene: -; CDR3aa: CASSEWGPYNSPLHF; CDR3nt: TGTGCCAGCAGTGAATGGGGCCCCTATAATTCACCCCTCCACTTT
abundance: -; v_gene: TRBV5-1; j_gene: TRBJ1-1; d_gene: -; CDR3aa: CASSLGPGRANRNTEAFF; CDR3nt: TGCGCCAGTAGCTTGGGCCCAGGGAGGGCAAACCGGAACACTGAAGCTTTCTTT
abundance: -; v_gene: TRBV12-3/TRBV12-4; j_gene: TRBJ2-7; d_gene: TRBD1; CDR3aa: CASSFGDRVYEQYF; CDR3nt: TGTGCCAGCAGTTTTGGCGACAGGGTATACGAGCAGTACTTC
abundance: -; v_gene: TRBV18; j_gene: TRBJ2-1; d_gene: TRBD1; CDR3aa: CASSGRDRDYNEQFF; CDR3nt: TGTGCCAGCTCAGGCCGGGACAGAGACTACAATGAGCAGTTCTTC
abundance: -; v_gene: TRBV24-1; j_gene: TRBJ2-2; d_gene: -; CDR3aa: CATSEPLGGELFF; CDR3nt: TGTGCCACCAGTGAACCTCTCGGGGGGGAGCTGTTTTTT
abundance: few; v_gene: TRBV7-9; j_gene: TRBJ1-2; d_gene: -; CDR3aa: CASSLDDGNGYTF; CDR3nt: TGTGCCAGCAGCTTAGACGACGGGAATGGCTACACCTTC